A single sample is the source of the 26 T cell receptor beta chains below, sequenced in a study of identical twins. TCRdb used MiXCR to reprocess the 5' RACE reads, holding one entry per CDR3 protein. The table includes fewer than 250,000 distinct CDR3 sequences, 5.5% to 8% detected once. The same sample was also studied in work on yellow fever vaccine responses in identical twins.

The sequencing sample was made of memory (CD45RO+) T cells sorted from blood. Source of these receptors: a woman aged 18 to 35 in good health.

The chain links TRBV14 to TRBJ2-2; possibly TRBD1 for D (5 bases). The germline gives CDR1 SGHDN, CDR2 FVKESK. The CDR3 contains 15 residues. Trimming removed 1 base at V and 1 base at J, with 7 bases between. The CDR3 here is CASSQVTGNTGELFF. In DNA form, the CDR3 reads TGTGCCAGCAGCCAAGTTACAGGGAACACCGGGGAGCTGTTTTTT. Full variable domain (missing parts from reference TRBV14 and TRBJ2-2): EAGVTQFPSHSVIEKGQTVTLRCDPISGHDNLYWYRRVMGKEIKFLLHFVKESKQDESGMPNNRFLAERTGGTYSTLKVQPAELEDSGVYFCASSQVTGNTGELFFGEGSRLTVL.

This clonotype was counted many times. In nucleotides, the CDR3 is TGCAGCGTTGAGAGCTACACTGAAGCTTTCTTT. It is translated as CSVESYTEAFF. The V gene is TRBV29-1, the J gene TRBJ1-1, with unresolved D. The CDR3 runs to 11 residues. The germline CDR1 and CDR2 sequences are SQVTM and ANQGSEA. Trimming removed 3 bases at V and 3 bases at J, with 5 bases between.

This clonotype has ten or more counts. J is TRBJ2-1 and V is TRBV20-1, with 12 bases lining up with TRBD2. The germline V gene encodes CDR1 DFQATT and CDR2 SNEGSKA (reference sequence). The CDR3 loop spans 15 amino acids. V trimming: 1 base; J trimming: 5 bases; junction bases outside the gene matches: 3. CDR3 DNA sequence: TGCAGTGCTAGAGTGAGGACTAGCGGGAACAATGAGCAGTTCTTC. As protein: CSARVRTSGNNEQFF.

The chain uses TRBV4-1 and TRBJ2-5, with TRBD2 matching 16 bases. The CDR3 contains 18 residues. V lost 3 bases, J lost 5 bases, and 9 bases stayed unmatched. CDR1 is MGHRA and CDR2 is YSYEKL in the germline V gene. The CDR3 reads CASSQTGTSGRAGETQYF. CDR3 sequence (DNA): TGCGCCAGCAGCCAGACCGGGACTAGCGGGAGGGCCGGGGAGACCCAGTACTTC.

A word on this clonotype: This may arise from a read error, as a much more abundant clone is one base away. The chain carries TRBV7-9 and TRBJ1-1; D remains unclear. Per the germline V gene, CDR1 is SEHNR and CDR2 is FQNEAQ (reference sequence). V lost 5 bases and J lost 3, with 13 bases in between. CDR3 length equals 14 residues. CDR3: CASSAEVKDTEAFF. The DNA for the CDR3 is TGTGCCAGCAGCGCGGAGGTGAAGGACACTGAAGCTTTCTTT.

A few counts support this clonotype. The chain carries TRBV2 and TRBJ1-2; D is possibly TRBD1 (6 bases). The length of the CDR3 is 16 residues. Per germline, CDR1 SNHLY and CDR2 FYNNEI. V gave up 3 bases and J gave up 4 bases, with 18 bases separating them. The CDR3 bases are TGTGCCAGCAGTGATAATTTGAGGGGGAACCTCTATGGCTACACCTTC. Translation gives CASSDNLRGNLYGYTF.

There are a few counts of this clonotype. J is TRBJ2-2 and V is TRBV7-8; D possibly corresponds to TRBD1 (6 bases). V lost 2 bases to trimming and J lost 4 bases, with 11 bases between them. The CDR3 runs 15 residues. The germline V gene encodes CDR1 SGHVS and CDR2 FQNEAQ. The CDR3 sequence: CASSLTGLSTGELFF. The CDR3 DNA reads TGTGCCAGCAGCTTAACAGGGTTGAGCACCGGGGAGCTGTTTTTT.

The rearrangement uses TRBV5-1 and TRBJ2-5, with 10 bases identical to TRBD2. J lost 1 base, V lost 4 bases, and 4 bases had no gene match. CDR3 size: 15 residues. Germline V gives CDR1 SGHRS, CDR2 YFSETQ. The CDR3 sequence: CASSPGTSVQETQYF. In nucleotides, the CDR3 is TGCGCCAGCAGCCCTGGGACTAGCGTCCAAGAGACCCAGTACTTC.

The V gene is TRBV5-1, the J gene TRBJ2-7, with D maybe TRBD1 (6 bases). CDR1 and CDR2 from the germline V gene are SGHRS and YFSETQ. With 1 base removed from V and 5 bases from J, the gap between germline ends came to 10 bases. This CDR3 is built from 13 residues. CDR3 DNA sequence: TGCGCCAGCAGCTTGCGCAGGGGTGACGAGCAGTACTTC. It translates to CASSLRRGDEQYF.

CDR3 DNA: TGTGCCAGCAGGCAAGGACTAGTGCTCCAAGAGACCCAGTACTTC. Translation: CASRQGLVLQETQYF. The rearrangement joins TRBV12-3 or TRBV12-4 to TRBJ2-5; 7 bases agree with TRBD2. The ends lost 6 bases at V and 1 base at J; junction bases unmatched: 8. The CDR3 sequence is 15 residues long.

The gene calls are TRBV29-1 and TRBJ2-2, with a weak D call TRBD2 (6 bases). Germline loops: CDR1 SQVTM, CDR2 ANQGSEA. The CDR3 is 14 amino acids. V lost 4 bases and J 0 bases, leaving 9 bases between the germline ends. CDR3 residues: CSVGSGANTGELFF. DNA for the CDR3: TGCAGCGTTGGGTCGGGGGCGAACACCGGGGAGCTGTTTTTT.

The CDR3 DNA is TGTGCCAGCAGCTTTAGACGGTCGGGCACAGATACGCAGTATTTT. The encoded protein is CASSFRRSGTDTQYF. The V and J genes are TRBV5-6 and TRBJ2-3; D is uncertain. CDR1 is SGHDT, CDR2 YYEEEE, per germline. Trimming pared 2 bases from V and 1 base from J, leaving 11 bases between. This CDR3 has 15 amino acids. Drawing the rest from reference TRBV5-6 and TRBJ2-3, the complete variable domain is DAGVTQSPTHLIKTRGQQVTLRCSPKSGHDTVSWYQQALGQGPQFIFQYYEEEERQRGNFPDRFSGHQFPNYSSELNVNALLLGDSALYLCASSFRRSGTDTQYFGPGTRLTVL.

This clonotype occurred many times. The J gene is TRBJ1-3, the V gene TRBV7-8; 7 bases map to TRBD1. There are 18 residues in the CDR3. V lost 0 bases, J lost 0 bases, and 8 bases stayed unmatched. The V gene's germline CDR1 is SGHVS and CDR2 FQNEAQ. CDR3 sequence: CASSLAAGGAFSGNTIYF. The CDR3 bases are TGTGCCAGCAGCTTAGCGGCAGGGGGGGCCTTCTCTGGAAACACCATATATTTT.

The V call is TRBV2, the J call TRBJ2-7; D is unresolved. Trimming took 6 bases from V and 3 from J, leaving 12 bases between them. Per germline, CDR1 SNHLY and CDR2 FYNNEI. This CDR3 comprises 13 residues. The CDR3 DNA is TGTGCCAGCAGGATCGGCAGCTACTACGAGCAGTACTTC. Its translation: CASRIGSYYEQYF.

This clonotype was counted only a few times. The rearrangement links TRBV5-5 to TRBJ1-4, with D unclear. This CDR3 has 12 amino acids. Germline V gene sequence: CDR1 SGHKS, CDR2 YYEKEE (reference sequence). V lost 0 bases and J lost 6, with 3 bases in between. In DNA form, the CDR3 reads TGTGCCAGCAGCTTGGCCGATGAAAAACTGTTTTTT. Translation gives CASSLADEKLFF. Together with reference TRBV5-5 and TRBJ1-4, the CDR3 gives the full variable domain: DAGVTQSPTHLIKTRGQQVTLRCSPISGHKSVSWYQQVLGQGPQFIFQYYEKEERGRGNFPDRFSARQFPNYSSELNVNALLLGDSALYLCASSLADEKLFFGSGTQLSVL.

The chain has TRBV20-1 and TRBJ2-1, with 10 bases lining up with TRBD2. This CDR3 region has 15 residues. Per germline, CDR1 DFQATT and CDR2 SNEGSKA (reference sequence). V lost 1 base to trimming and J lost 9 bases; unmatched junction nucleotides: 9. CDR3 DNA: TGCAGTGCTAGAGGGGGGACTAGCGCGGATAGTGAGCAGTTCTTC. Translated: CSARGGTSADSEQFF.

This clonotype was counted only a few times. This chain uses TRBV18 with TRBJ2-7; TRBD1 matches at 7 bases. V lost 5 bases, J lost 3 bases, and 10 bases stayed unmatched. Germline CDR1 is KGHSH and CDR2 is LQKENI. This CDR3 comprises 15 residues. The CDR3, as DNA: TGTGCCAGCTCAGACAGGGTCTCTTACTACTACGAGCAGTACGTC. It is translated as CASSDRVSYYYEQYV.

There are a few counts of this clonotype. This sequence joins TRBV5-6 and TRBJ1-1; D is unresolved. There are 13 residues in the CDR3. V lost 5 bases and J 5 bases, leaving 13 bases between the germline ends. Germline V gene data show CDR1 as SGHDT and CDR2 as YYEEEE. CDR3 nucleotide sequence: TGTGCCAGCAGTCACGGAGGGAGGACTGAAGCTTTCTTT. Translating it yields CASSHGGRTEAFF.

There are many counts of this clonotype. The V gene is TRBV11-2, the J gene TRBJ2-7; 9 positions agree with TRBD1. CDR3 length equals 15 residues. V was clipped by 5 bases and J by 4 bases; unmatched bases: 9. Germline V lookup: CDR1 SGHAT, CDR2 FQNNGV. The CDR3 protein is CASSRGTGFDYEQYV. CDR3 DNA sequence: TGTGCCAGCAGCCGTGGGACAGGGTTCGATTACGAGCAGTACGTC.

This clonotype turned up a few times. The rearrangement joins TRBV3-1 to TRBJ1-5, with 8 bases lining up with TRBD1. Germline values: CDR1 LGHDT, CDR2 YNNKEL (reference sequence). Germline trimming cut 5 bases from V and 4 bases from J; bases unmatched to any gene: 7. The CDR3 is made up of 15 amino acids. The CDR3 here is CASSMGRGLNQPQHF. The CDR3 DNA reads TGTGCCAGCAGCATGGGCAGGGGGCTGAATCAGCCCCAGCATTTT.

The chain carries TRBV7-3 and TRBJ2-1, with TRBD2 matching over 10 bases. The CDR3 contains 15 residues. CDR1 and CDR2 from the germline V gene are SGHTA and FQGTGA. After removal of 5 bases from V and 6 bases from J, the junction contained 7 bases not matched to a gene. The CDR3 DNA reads TGTGCCAGCAGCATACAAGGGACTAGCGTCAATGAGCAGTTCTTC. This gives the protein CASSIQGTSVNEQFF.

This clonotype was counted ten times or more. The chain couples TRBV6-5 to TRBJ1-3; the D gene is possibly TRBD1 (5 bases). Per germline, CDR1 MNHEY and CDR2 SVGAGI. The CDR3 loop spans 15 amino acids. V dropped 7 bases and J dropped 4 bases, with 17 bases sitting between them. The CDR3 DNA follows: TGTGCCAGCAATTCACCGGGACTCCACGGAAACACCATATATTTT. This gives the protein CASNSPGLHGNTIYF.

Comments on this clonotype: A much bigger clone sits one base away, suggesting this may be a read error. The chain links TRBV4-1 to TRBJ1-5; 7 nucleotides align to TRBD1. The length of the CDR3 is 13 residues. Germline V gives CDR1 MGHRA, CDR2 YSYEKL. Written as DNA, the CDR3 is TGCGCCAGCAGCACTACAGGGGATCAGCACCAGCATTTT. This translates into CASSTTGDQHQHF.

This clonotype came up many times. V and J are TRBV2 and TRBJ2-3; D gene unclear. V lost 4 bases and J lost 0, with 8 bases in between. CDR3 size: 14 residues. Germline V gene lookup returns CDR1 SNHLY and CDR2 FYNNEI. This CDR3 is CASSVEPSTDTQYF. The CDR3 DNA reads TGTGCCAGCAGTGTCGAACCTAGCACAGATACGCAGTATTTT.

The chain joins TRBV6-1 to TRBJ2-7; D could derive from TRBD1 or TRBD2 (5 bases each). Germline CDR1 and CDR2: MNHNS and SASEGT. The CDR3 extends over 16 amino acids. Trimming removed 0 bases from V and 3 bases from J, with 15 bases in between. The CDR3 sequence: CASSEAGRAPNYEQYF. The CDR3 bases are TGTGCCAGCAGTGAAGCGGGGCGGGCGCCAAACTACGAGCAGTACTTC.

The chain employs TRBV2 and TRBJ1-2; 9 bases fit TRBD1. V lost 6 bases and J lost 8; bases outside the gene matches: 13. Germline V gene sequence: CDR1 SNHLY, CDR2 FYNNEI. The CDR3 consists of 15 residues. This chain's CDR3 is CASSARTGARIGYTF. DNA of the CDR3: TGTGCCAGCAGCGCGAGGACAGGGGCTAGGATCGGCTACACCTTC.